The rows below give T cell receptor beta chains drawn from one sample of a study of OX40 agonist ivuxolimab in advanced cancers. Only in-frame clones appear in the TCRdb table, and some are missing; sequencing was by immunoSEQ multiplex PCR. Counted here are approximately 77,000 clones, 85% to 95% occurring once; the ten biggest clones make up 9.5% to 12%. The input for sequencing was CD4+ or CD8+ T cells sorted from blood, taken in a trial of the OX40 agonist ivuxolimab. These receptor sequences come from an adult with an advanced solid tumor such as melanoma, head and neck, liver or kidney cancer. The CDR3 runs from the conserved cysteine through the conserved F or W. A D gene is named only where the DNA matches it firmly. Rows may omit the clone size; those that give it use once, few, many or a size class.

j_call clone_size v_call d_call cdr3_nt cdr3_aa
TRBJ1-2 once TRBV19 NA TGTGCCAGTAGTCCGCAAGCCACAATCAGGGACTACACCTTC CASSPQATIRDYTF
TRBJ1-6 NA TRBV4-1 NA TGCGCCAGCAGCCAAGTATCTAAGGAAGGGTCCTATAATTCACCCCTCCACTTT CASSQVSKEGSYNSPLHF
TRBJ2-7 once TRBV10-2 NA TGCGCCAGCAAAGGGCCCACCTCCTACGAGCAGTACTTC CASKGPTSYEQYF
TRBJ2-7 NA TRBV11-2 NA TGTGCCAGCAGCTTACTACCGGGGCCACTCTACGAGCAGTACTTC CASSLLPGPLYEQYF
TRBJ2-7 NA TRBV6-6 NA TGTGCCAGCAGTTATTCTAGCGAATCCTACGAGCAGTACTTC CASSYSSESYEQYF
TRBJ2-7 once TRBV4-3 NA TGCGCCAGCAGCCCCACCCCTTACACAACCTACGAGCAGTACTTC CASSPTPYTTYEQYF
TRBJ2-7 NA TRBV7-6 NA TGTGCCAGCAGCCCTCGACAGGAGTTGCCCTACGAGCAGTACTTC CASSPRQELPYEQYF
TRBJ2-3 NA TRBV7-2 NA TGTGCCAGCAGACTAGTTTCGGGCACAGATACGCAGTATTTT CASRLVSGTDTQYF
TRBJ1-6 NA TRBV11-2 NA TGTGCCAGCAGCTCCCCCGGGACGCCCTATTCACCCCTCCACTTT CASSSPGTPYSPLHF
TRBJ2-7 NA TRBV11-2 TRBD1 TGTGCCAGCAGCCCAGGGACAGCCTACGAGCAGTACTTC CASSPGTAYEQYF
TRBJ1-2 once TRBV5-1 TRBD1 TGCGCCAGCAGCGACGGACAGGGCGGCTATGGCTACACCTTC CASSDGQGGYGYTF
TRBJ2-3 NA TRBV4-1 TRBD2 TGCGCCAGCAGCAGCCCCGGTGCGGGGGGCCCAGCTAGCACAGATACGCAGTATTTT CASSSPGAGGPASTDTQYF
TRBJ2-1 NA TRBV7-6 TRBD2 TGTGCCAGCAGCGGCTCCGGGACTAGCGGGGACAATGAGCAGTTCTTC CASSGSGTSGDNEQFF
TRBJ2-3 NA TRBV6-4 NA TGTGCCAGCAGTTCCGCTATCGGCACAGATACGCAGTATTTT CASSSAIGTDTQYF
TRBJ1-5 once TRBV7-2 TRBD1 TGTGCCAGCAGCTTTTTAGTCGACAGGGGCAATCAGCCCCAGCATTTT CASSFLVDRGNQPQHF
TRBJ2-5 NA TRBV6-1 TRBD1 TGTGCCAGCAGTGCCTGGACAGGGCAAGAGACCCAGTACTTC CASSAWTGQETQYF
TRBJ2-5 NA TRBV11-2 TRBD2 TGTGCCAGCAGCTTATCGTCTACACAAGCGGGGTCAGAGACCCAGTACTTC CASSLSSTQAGSETQYF
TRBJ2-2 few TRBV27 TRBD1 TGTGCCAGCACCAGGACAGGTGGACCCGGGGAGCTGTTTTTT CASTRTGGPGELFF
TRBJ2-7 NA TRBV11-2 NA TGTGCCAGCAGCGAGGGGGACACCGGCTACGAGCAGTACTTC CASSEGDTGYEQYF
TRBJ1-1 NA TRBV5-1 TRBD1 TGCGCCAGCAGCTTGTCGGGACAGGGGCGGGATGAAGCTTTCTTT CASSLSGQGRDEAFF
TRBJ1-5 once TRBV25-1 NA TGTGCCAGCAGTGAGTTGGGGGGGTATCAGCCCCAGCATTTT CASSELGGYQPQHF
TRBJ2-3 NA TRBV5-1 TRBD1 TGCGCCAGCAGCCTGCAGACAGGGATCTCGCCAGATACGCAGTATTTT CASSLQTGISPDTQYF
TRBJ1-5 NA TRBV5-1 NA TGCGCCAGCAGCCTAGACCGGGGGGTTAATCAGCCCCAGCATTTT CASSLDRGVNQPQHF
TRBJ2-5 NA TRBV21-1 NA TGTGCCAGCCGCCGGGACAGGGAATACCAAGAGACCCAGTACTTC CASRRDREYQETQYF
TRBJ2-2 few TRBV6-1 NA TGTGCCAGCAGTGTAGGCGGGGACACCGGGGAGCTGTTTTTT CASSVGGDTGELFF
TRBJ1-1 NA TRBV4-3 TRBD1 TGCGCCAGCAGCCAAACAGGGGGCTGGACTGAAGCTTTCTTT CASSQTGGWTEAFF
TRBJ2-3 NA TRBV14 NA TGTGCCAGCAGCCCCTGGGGTGCGGGGGATACGCAGTATTTT CASSPWGAGDTQYF
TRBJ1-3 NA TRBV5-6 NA TGTGCCAGCAGCTCGACAGGAGGGGACACCATATATTTT CASSSTGGDTIYF
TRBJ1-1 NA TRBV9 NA TGTGCCAGCAGCGTAGACCCTATCCCGGGGAACACTGAAGCTTTCTTT CASSVDPIPGNTEAFF
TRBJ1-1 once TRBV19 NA TGTGCCAGTAGTTCAGACAGTAATGGAGCTTTCTTT CASSSDSNGAFF
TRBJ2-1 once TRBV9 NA TGTGCCAGCAGCTCCCCCTCCCGACCTTTTTACGAGCAGTTCTTC CASSSPSRPFYEQFF
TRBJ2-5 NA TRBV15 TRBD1 TGTGCCACCAGCCCCCGGGACAGGGGTCGGGAGACCCAGTACTTC CATSPRDRGRETQYF
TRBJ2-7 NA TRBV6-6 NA TGTGCCAGCAGTTACGTGGTAGACGAGCAGTACTTC CASSYVVDEQYF
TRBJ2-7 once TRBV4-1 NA TGCGCCAGCAGCCAAGAGAGTAGCCACTACGAGCAGTACTTC CASSQESSHYEQYF
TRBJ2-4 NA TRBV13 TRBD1 TGTGCCAGCAGCTTAGACAGGGACAGTAACATTCAGTACTTC CASSLDRDSNIQYF
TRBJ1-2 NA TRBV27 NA TGTGCCAGCAGTCCCACGGCGGCCTACTATGGCTACACCTTC CASSPTAAYYGYTF
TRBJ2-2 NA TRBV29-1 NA TGCAGCGTGATTTCCACAGTCGGGACATCCACCGGGGAGCTGTTTTTT CSVISTVGTSTGELFF
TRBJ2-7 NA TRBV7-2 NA TGTGCCAGCAAGCTCGCCGGTGAATACGAGCAGTACTTC CASKLAGEYEQYF
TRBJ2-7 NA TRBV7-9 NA TGTGCCAGCAGCTTGGGATCCTACGAGCAGTACTTC CASSLGSYEQYF
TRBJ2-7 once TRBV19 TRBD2 TGTGCCAGTTCAGCGGGGGCCTCCTACGAGCAGTACTTC CASSAGASYEQYF
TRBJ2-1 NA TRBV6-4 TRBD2 TGTGCCAGCAGTGGCGGGACTAGCGGTTTAGATGAGCAGTTCTTC CASSGGTSGLDEQFF
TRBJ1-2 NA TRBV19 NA TGTGCCAGTAGCGGATCAGGGGCGGGGGACTATGGCTACACCTTC CASSGSGAGDYGYTF
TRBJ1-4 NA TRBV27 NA TGTGCCAGCAGTTTTTGGGGGACCTCCGGCGAAAAACTGTTTTTT CASSFWGTSGEKLFF
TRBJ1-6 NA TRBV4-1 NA TGCGCCAGCAGCCCCGGGGGGGCCAATTCACCCCTCCACTTT CASSPGGANSPLHF
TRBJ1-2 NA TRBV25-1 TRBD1 TGTGCCAGCAGTGACATCCGCCGGGACAGGGATGGCTACACCTTC CASSDIRRDRDGYTF
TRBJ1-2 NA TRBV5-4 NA TGTGCCAGCAGGGGCACCGGGGATGGCTACACCTTC CASRGTGDGYTF
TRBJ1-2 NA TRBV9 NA TGTGCCAGCAGCCCGTCGGGGGGACTAACCTATGGCTACACCTTC CASSPSGGLTYGYTF
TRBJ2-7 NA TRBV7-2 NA TGTGCCAGCAGCCCACAGGGAATGGGCTACGAGCAGTACTTC CASSPQGMGYEQYF
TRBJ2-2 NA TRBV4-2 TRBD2 TGTGCCAGCAGCCAAGAAGTAGCGGGGGGAACCGGGGAGCTGTTTTTT CASSQEVAGGTGELFF
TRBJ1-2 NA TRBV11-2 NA TGTGCCAGCAGCTTAGATCCCAGTACCTTCTATGGCTACACCTTC CASSLDPSTFYGYTF
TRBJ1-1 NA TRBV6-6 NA TGTGCCAGCAGTTACGGGCAGGGCAGATGGGCTGAAGCTTTCTTT CASSYGQGRWAEAFF
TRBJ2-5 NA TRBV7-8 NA TGTGCCAGCAGCTACCTCAGAGCCCAAGAGACCCAGTACTTC CASSYLRAQETQYF
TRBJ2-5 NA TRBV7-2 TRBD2 TGTGCCAGCAGCTTGGGACTAGCGGGGGGAGCGTGGGAGACCCAGTACTTC CASSLGLAGGAWETQYF
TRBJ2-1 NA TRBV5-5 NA TGTGCCAGCAGCTTGGCCCGGACGGGGAATGAGCAGTTCTTC CASSLARTGNEQFF